These 3 T cell receptor beta chains share one sample of origin, sequenced in a study of beta chain features in type 1 diabetes (dated by TCRdb to 2016 to 2019). General study outcomes and caveats: A moderate but significant shortening of TCRB CDR3 length was observed in type 1 diabetes patients in all four CD4+ subsets.

The receptor library was made with the immunoSEQ multiplex PCR assay. The High Capacity cDNA Reverse Transcription Kit was used to reverse transcribe all of the isolated RNA, meaning that expressed TCRB transcripts were what got sequenced. Here the immuneACCESS table is served through TCRdb, limited to in-frame sequences with V and J called. Missing clones are a known gap in these copies; in checked studies unresolved V genes cover under half, and the rest lacks a known reason. The sample table lists 150,000 to 200,000 clones, around 9% of them with a count of one. 0.7% of the sample is taken by the ten largest. No antigens are known for them. Input material: central memory CD4+ T cells from blood. The receptors were gathered from a woman in her thirties with type 1 diabetes.

This clone was seen repeatedly, ten times or more. The chain has TRBV28 and TRBJ1-2; 11 bases are shared with TRBD1. The germline V gene encodes CDR1 MDHEN and CDR2 SYDVKM. The CDR3 is 15 residues long. Losses at the gene ends were 4 bases for V and 4 bases for J; bases not matched to a gene: 5. The CDR3 DNA is TGTGCCAGCAGTTCAGCGGGACAGGGGGTCTATGGCTACACCTTC. This codes for CASSSAGQGVYGYTF.

There are a few counts of this clone. The chain uses TRBV9 and TRBJ1-2; 7 bases fit TRBD1. Trimming at V came to 4 bases and at J to 8 bases, leaving 5 bases not matched to a gene. This CDR3 contains 12 residues. Germline V CDR1 and CDR2: SGDLS, YYNGEE. The DNA of the CDR3 is TGTGCCAGCAGCAATGGGGACAGCGGCTACACCTTC. It is translated as CASSNGDSGYTF.

The gene calls are TRBV28 and TRBJ2-5; 7 bases match TRBD1. The CDR3 has 15 residues. With V trimmed by 3 bases and J by 2 bases, 6 bases remained unmatched. Germline V gives CDR1 MDHEN, CDR2 SYDVKM. The CDR3 loop is CASSFPEQGQETQYF. The CDR3 DNA reads TGTGCCAGCAGTTTTCCCGAACAGGGGCAAGAGACCCAGTACTTC.